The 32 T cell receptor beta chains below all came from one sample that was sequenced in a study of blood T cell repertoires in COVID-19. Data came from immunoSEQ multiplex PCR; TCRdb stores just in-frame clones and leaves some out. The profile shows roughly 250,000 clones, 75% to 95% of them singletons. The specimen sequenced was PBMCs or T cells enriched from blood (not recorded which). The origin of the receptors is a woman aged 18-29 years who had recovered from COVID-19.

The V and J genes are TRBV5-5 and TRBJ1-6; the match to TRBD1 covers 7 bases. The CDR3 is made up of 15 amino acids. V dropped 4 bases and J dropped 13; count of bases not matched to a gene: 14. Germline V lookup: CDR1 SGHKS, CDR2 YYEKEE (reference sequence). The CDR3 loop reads CASSDTRDSASPLHF. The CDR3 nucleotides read TGTGCCAGCAGCGATACTCGGGACAGCGCATCTCCCCTCCACTTT.

CDR3 bases: TGTGCCAGCTCACCTTATGGGACAGGGGCAAGAGGATATGGCTACACCTTC. Translating it yields CASSPYGTGARGYGYTF. V is TRBV18 and J is TRBJ1-2; TRBD1 matches at 10 bases. The J segment lost 5 bases and the V segment lost 3 bases, leaving 12 bases of the junction unmatched. The CDR3 loop spans 17 amino acids. CDR1 KGHSH and CDR2 LQKENI come from the germline V gene.

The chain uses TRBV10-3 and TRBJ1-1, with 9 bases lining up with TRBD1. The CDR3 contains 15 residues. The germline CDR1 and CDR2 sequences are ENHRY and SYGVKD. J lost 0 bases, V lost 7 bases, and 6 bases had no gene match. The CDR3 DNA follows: TGTGCCATCAATGGGGGACAGGGACTGAACACTGAAGCTTTCTTT. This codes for CAINGGQGLNTEAFF.

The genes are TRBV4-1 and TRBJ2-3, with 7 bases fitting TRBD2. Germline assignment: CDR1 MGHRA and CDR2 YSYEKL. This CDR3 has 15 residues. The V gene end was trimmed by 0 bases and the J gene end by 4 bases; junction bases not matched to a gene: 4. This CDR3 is CASSQEVGGADTQYF. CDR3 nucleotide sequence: TGCGCCAGCAGCCAAGAGGTGGGGGGGGCAGATACGCAGTATTTT.

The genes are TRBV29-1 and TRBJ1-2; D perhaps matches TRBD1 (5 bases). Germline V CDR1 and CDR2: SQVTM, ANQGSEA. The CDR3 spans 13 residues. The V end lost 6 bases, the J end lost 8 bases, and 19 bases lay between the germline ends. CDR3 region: CSVTWEGLGGYTF. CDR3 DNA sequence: TGCAGCGTCACCTGGGAGGGGCTGGGCGGCTACACCTTC.

Here the CDR3 DNA reads TGTGCCAGCAGCCGGGGACAGAGCAATCAGCCCCAGCATTTT. Translating gives CASSRGQSNQPQHF. The chain is built from TRBV7-8 and TRBJ1-5, with TRBD1 identical over 7 bases. Germline V gene sequence: CDR1 SGHVS, CDR2 FQNEAQ. V lost 5 bases to trimming and J lost 1 base; unmatched junction nucleotides: 2. The CDR3 totals 14 residues.

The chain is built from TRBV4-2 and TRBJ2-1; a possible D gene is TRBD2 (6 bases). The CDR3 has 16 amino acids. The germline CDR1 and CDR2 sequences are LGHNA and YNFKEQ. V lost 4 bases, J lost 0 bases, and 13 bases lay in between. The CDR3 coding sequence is TGTGCCAGCAGCCGGTTTAGCGGCAGCTCCTACAATGAGCAGTTCTTC. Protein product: CASSRFSGSSYNEQFF.

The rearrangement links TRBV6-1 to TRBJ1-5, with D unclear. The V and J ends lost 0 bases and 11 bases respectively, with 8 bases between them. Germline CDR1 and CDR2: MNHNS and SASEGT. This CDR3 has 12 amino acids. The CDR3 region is CASSEAGLSQHF. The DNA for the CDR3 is TGTGCCAGCAGTGAAGCGGGCCTTTCCCAGCATTTT.

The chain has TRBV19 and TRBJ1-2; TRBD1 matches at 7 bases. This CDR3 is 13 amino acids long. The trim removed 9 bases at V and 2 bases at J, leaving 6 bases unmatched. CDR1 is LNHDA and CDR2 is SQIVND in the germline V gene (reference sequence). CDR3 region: CASNDRENYGYTF. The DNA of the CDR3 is TGTGCCAGCAACGACAGGGAAAACTATGGCTACACCTTC.

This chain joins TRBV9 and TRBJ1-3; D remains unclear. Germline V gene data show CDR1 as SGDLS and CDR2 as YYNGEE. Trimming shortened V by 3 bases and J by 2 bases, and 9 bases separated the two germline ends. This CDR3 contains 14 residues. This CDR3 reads CASSATVTGNTIYF. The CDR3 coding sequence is TGTGCCAGCAGCGCGACTGTTACTGGAAACACCATATATTTT.

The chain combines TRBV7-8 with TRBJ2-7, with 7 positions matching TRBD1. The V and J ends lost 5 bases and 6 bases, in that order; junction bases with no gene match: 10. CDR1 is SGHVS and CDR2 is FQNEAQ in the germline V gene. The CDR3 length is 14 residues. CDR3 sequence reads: CASSSRQGPGEQYF. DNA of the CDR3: TGTGCCAGCAGCAGTCGACAGGGTCCAGGCGAGCAGTACTTC.

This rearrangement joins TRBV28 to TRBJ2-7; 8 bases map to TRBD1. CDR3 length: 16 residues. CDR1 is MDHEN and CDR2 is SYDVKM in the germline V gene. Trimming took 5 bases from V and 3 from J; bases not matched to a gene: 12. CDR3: CASSNPGQGIRYEQYF. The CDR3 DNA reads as TGTGCCAGCAGTAACCCCGGACAGGGTATCCGCTACGAGCAGTACTTC.

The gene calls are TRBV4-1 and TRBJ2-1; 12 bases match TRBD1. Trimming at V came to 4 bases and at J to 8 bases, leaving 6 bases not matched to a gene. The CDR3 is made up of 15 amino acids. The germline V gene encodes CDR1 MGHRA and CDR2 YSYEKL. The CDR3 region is CASSRRDRGQDEQFF. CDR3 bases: TGCGCCAGCAGCCGACGGGACAGGGGGCAAGATGAGCAGTTCTTC.

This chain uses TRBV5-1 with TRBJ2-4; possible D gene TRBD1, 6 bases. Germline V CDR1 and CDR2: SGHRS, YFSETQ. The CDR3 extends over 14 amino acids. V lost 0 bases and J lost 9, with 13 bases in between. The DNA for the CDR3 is TGCGCCAGCAGCTTGGGGACAGCCCGGGGCATTCAGTACTTC. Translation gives CASSLGTARGIQYF.

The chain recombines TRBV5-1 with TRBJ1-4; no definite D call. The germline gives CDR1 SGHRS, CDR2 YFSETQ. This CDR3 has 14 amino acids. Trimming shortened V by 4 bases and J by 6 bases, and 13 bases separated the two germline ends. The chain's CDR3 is CASSPGEADEKLFF. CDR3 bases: TGCGCCAGCAGCCCCGGTGAGGCTGATGAAAAACTGTTTTTT.

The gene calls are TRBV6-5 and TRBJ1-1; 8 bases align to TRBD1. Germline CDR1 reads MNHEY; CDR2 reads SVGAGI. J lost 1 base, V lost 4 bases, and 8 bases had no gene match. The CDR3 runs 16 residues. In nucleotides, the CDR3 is TGTGCCAGCAGTTTTTTCAGGGGGCTGGGGAACACTGAAGCTTTCTTT. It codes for CASSFFRGLGNTEAFF.

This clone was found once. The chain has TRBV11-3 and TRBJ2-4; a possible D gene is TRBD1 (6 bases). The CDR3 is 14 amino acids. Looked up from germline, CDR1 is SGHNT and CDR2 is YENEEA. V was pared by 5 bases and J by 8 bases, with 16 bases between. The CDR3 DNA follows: TGTGCCAGCAGCCACCACAGGGAAAGCGACATTCAGTACTTC. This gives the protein CASSHHRESDIQYF.

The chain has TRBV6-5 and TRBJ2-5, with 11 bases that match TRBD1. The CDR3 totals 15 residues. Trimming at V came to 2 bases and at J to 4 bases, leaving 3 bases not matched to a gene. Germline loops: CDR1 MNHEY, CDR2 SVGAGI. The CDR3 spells CASSYEGTGGETQYF. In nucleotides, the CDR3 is TGTGCCAGCAGTTACGAAGGGACAGGGGGAGAGACCCAGTACTTC.

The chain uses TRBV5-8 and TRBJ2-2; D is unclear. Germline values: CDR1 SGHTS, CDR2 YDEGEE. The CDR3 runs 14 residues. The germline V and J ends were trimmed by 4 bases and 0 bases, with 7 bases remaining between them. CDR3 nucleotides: TGTGCCAGCAGCCATTTCACGAACACCGGGGAGCTGTTTTTT. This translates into CASSHFTNTGELFF.

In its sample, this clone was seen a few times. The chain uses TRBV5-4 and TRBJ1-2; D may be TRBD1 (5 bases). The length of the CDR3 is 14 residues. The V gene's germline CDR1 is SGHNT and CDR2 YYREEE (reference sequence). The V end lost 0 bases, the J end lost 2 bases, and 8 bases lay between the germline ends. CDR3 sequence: CASSLGGLNYGYTF. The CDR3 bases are TGTGCCAGCAGCTTGGGGGGCCTCAACTATGGCTACACCTTC.

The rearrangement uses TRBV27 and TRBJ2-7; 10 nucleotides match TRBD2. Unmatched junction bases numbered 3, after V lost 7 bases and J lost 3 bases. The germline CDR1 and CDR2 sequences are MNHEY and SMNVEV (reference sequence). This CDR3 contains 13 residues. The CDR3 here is CASMERGGYEQYF. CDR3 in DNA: TGTGCCAGCATGGAGCGGGGGGGCTACGAGCAGTACTTC.

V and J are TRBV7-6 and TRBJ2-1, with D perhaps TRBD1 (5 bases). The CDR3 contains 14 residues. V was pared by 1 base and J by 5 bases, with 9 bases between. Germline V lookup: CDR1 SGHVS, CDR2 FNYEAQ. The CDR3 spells CASSLGDRHNEQFF. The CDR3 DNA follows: TGTGCCAGCAGCTTAGGTGACAGACACAATGAGCAGTTCTTC. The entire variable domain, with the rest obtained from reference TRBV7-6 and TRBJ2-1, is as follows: GAGVSQSPRYKVTKRGQDVALRCDPISGHVSLYWYRQALGQGPEFLTYFNYEAQQDKSGLPNDRFSAERPEGSISTLTIQRTEQRDSAMYRCASSLGDRHNEQFFGPGTRLTVL.

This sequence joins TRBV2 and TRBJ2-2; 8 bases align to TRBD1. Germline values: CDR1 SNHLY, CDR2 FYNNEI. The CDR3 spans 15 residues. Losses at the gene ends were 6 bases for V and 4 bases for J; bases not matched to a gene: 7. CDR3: CASSAQGGPTGELFF. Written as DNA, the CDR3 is TGTGCCAGCAGCGCACAGGGGGGCCCCACCGGGGAGCTGTTTTTT.

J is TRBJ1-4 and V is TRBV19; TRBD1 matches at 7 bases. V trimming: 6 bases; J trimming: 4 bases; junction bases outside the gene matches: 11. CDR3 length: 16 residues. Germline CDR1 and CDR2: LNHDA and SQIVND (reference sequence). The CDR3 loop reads CASSHPRTGSNEKLFF. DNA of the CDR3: TGTGCCAGTAGCCACCCCCGGACAGGAAGTAATGAAAAACTGTTTTTT.

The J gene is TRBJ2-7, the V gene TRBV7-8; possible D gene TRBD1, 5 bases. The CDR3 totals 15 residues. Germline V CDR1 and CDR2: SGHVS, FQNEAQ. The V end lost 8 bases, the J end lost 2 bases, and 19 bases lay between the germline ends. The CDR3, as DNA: TGTGCCAGCTCCCGTAACAGGATTCAAGCCTACGAGCAGTACTTC. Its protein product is CASSRNRIQAYEQYF.

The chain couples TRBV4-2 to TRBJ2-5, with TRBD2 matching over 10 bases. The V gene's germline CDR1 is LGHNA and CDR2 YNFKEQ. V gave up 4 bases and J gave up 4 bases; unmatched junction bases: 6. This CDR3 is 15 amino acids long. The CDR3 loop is CASSRQVAGGETQYF. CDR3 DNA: TGTGCCAGCAGCCGACAGGTAGCGGGGGGAGAGACCCAGTACTTC.

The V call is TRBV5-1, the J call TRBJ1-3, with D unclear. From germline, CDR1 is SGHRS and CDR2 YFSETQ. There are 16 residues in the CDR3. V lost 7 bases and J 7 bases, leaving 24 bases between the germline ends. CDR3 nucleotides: TGCGCCAGCTCATACGCCGGCCTGGAGGAAGGGAACACCATATATTTT. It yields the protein CASSYAGLEEGNTIYF.

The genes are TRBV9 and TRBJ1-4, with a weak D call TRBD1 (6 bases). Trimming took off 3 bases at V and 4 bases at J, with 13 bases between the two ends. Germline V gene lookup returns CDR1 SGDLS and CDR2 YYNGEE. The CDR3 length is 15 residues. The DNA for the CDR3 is TGTGCCAGCAGCGCCTGGGGGGGGCTTAATGAAAAACTGTTTTTT. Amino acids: CASSAWGGLNEKLFF.

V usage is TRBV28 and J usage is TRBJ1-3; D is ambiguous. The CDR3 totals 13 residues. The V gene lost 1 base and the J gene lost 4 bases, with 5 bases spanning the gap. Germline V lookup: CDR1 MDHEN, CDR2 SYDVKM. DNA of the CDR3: TGTGCCAGCAGTTTATCTGGCGGAAACACCATATATTTT. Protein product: CASSLSGGNTIYF.

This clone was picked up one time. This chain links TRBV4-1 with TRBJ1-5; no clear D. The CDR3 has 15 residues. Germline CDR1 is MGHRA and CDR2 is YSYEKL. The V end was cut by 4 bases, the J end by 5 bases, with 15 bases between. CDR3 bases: TGCGCCAGCAGCCGAGTTTTGAGTGGTGATCAGCCCCAGCATTTT. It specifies CASSRVLSGDQPQHF.

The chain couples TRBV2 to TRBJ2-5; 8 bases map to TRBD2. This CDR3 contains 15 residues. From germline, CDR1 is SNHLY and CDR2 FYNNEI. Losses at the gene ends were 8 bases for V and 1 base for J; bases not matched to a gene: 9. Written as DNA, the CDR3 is TGTGCCAGCCTCGGCGAACTAGCGGCCCAAGAGACCCAGTACTTC. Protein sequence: CASLGELAAQETQYF.

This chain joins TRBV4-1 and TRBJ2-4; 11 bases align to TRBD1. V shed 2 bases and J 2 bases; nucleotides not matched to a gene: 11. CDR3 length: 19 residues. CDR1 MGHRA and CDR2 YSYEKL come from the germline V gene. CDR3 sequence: CASSQPLRTGGLSKNIQYF. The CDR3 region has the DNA TGCGCCAGCAGCCAACCCCTACGGACAGGGGGCCTTTCCAAAAACATTCAGTACTTC.